This TCR beta chain was profiled in a study of regulatory T cells in long-lasting Graves disease. Looked up from germline, CDR1 is GTSNPN and CDR2 is SVGIG (reference sequence). The CDR3 loop spans 13 amino acids. V was clipped by 5 bases and J by 7 bases; unmatched bases: 5. Time point indicated: persistent/refractory GD, antithyroid drugs over 5 years with positive TRAb. Isolated PBMC RNA provided the starting material for the TCR library. This clonotype was counted ten times or more. HTBI primers from iRepertoire and Arm-PCR of CDR3 regions yielded the TCR beta libraries. TCRdb reanalysed the multiplex PCR reads using MiXCR and keeps one entry per CDR3 protein. Of under 350,000 distinct CDR3 sequences listed, 22% are singletons.

The sample in question was peripheral blood mononuclear cells (PBMCs), obtained when the disease was refractory, from a patient treated with antithyroid drugs. The chain combines TRBV30 with TRBJ1-6; 7 bases are shared with TRBD1. This clonotype originated in a female donor with Graves disease. CDR3 protein: CAWEGAWNSPLHF. The CDR3 DNA sequence: TGTGCCTGGGAGGGGGCCTGGAATTCACCCCTCCACTTT.